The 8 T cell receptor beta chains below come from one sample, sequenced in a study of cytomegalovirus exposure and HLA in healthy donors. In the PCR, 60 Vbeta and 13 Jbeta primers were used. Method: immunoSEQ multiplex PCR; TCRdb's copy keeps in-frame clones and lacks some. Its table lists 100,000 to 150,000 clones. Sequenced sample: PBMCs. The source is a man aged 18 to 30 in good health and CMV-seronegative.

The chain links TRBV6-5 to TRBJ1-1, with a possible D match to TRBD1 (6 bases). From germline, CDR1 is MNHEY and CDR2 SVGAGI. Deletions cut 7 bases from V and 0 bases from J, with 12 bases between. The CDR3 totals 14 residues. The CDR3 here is CASTPGTLNTEAFF. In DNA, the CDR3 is TGTGCCAGCACCCCCGGGACACTGAACACTGAAGCTTTCTTT.

CDR3 loop: CASSFIGGVGNTIYF. For the CDR3, the DNA is TGTGCCAGCAGTTTTATTGGGGGGGTTGGAAACACCATATATTTT. The chain employs TRBV28 and TRBJ1-3; D is perhaps TRBD1 (5 bases). Trimming pared 3 bases from V and 3 bases from J, leaving 12 bases between. Germline CDR1 reads MDHEN; CDR2 reads SYDVKM. The CDR3 is 15 amino acids.

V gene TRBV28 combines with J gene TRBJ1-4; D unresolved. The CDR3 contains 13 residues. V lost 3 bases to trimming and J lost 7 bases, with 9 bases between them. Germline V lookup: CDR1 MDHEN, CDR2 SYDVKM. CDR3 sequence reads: CASSFEGFEKLFF. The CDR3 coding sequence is TGTGCCAGCAGTTTCGAGGGATTTGAAAAACTGTTTTTT.

The CDR3 loop is CASTARGLIETQYF. The DNA of the CDR3 is TGTGCCAGCACCGCCCGGGGACTTATTGAGACCCAGTACTTC. The chain joins TRBV6-5 to TRBJ2-5; TRBD2 might be the D (6 bases). V was clipped by 7 bases and J by 5 bases, with 17 bases between them. This CDR3 region has 14 residues. Germline loops: CDR1 MNHEY, CDR2 SVGAGI.

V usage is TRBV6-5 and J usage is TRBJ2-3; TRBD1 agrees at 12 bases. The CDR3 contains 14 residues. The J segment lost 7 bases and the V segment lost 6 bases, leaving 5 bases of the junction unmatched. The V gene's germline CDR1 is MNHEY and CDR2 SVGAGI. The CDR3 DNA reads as TGTGCCAGCAGGGGGACAGGGGGCGCGTATACGCAGTATTTT. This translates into CASRGTGGAYTQYF.

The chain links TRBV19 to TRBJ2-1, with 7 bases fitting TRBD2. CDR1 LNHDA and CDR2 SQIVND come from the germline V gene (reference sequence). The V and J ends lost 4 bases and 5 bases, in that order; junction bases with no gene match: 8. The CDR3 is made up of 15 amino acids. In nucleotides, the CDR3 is TGTGCCAGTAGTACAGCCGGGACTATCCACAATGAGCAGTTCTTC. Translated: CASSTAGTIHNEQFF.

The CDR3 sequence is CSVGDSYEQYF. CDR3 nucleotide sequence: TGCAGCGTTGGGGACAGTTACGAGCAGTACTTC. The chain combines TRBV29-1 with TRBJ2-7, with 7 bases that match TRBD1. Germline assignment: CDR1 SQVTM and CDR2 ANQGSEA. CDR3 length equals 11 residues. V lost 4 bases and J lost 4; bases outside the gene matches: 1.

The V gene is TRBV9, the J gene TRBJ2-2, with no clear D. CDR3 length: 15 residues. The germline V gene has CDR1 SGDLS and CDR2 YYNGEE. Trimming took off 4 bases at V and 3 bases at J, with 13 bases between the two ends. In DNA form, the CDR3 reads TGTGCCAGCAGCCTTGGGCCAGCCCACACCGGGGAGCTGTTTTTT. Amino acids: CASSLGPAHTGELFF.